The TCR beta chain described here comes from a study of cytomegalovirus exposure and HLA in healthy donors. CDR3 length: 16 residues. Trimming pared 1 base from V and 4 bases from J, leaving 15 bases between. Germline V gives CDR1 MNHNY, CDR2 SVGAGI (reference sequence). A multiplex PCR was run with 60 Vbeta primers and 13 Jbeta primers. Only in-frame clones appear in the TCRdb table, and some are missing; sequencing was by immunoSEQ multiplex PCR. The sample has about 150,000 clones; less than 85% are singletons. The TCR originated in a boy younger than 10 in good health and CMV-seronegative. The J gene is TRBJ2-3, the V gene TRBV6-6; D is perhaps TRBD2 (6 bases). The sample taken for sequencing was PBMCs. Here the CDR3 reads CASSYYTGSFPDTQYF. CDR3 sequence (DNA): TGTGCCAGCAGTTACTATACCGGGAGTTTCCCAGATACGCAGTATTTT.